The clone carrying this TCR beta chain was seen at least ten times. For the diagnoses, clinical symptoms, serum thyroxine and TRAb, thyroid ultrasound and orbital computed tomography were used. Authors of the study amplified TCR beta CDR3 regions from RNA transcripts. First-round RT-PCR with HTBI primers amplified the TCR CDR3 region. In TCRdb, the multiplex PCR reads were re-called with MiXCR into one record per CDR3 protein. This table has 400,000 or so distinct CDR3 sequences, approximately 15% appearing once. These data originate in a study of T cells in Graves' hyperthyroidism and ophthalmopathy. Sequenced sample: blood. This TCR was sampled from a woman in her twenties or thirties with Graves' ophthalmopathy.

The CDR3 DNA reads TGTGCCAGCAGTGCGGGGCTCCACCATGGCTACACCTTC. Its translation: CASSAGLHHGYTF. The chain employs TRBV27 and TRBJ1-2, with a weak D call TRBD1 (5 bases). The ends were cut back, 5 bases at V and 6 bases at J, with 13 bases in the middle. The germline CDR1 and CDR2 sequences are MNHEY and SMNVEV (reference sequence). The CDR3 contains 13 residues.